Shown below are 24 T cell receptor beta chains from a single sample sequenced in a study of blood T cell repertoires in COVID-19. Clones were read by immunoSEQ multiplex PCR, and TCRdb kept only the in-frame ones, dropping some. The sample records hundreds of thousands of clones, roughly 90% being singletons. The sample comprised PBMCs or T cells enriched from blood (not recorded which). These receptors were taken from a woman younger than 45 with acute COVID-19.

This sequence joins TRBV24-1 and TRBJ2-2, with 14 bases matching TRBD2. The V gene end was trimmed by 2 bases and the J gene end by 3 bases; junction bases not matched to a gene: 4. Germline V gene sequence: CDR1 KGHDR, CDR2 SFDVKD. The CDR3 runs 18 residues. CDR3 sequence (DNA): TGTGCCACCAGTGATTCCGGGACTAGCGGGAGACACACCGGGGAGCTGTTTTTT. This sequence encodes CATSDSGTSGRHTGELFF.

This rearrangement joins TRBV29-1 to TRBJ1-2; a possible D gene is TRBD1 (5 bases). CDR1 and CDR2 from the germline V gene are SQVTM and ANQGSEA. The CDR3 extends over 12 amino acids. V lost 6 bases and J 8 bases, leaving 16 bases between the germline ends. CDR3 amino acids: CSVEQDRGGYTF. CDR3 in DNA: TGCAGCGTCGAACAAGACAGAGGAGGCTACACCTTC.

In nucleotides, the CDR3 is TGCGCCAGCAGCCGGGACAGGGCTAATTCACCCCTCCACTTT. It specifies CASSRDRANSPLHF. This rearrangement joins TRBV5-1 to TRBJ1-6; 9 nucleotides align to TRBD1. Germline trimming cut 4 bases from V and 6 bases from J; bases unmatched to any gene: 2. The CDR3 length is 14 residues. Germline V gene sequence: CDR1 SGHRS, CDR2 YFSETQ.

The chain recombines TRBV6-5 with TRBJ2-3; D unresolved. From germline, CDR1 is MNHEY and CDR2 SVGAGI. The CDR3 loop spans 12 amino acids. Trimming pared 8 bases from V and 4 bases from J, leaving 10 bases between. CDR3 nucleotides: TGTGCCAGCGGTTTCACAGCAGATACGCAGTATTTT. Protein product: CASGFTADTQYF.

The chain carries TRBV9 and TRBJ2-2; possible D gene TRBD2, 5 bases. There are 15 residues in the CDR3. Trimming took 4 bases from V and 2 from J, leaving 12 bases between them. CDR1 is SGDLS, CDR2 YYNGEE, per germline. The CDR3 bases are TGTGCCAGCAGCACAATAGGAGGTAACACCGGGGAGCTGTTTTTT. Encoded protein: CASSTIGGNTGELFF.

This clone was detected a few times. The chain joins TRBV10-1 to TRBJ2-1; 10 bases are a match to TRBD2. This CDR3 is built from 14 residues. V lost 3 bases and J lost 9; bases outside the gene matches: 5. CDR1 and CDR2 from the germline V gene are WNHNN and SYGVQD (reference sequence). The DNA for the CDR3 is TGCGCCAGCAGTGATCAGCGGGGGGGCGCTGAGCAGTTCTTC. Translation: CASSDQRGGAEQFF.

This sequence joins TRBV28 and TRBJ2-7; 12 bases map to TRBD2. V lost 6 bases to trimming and J lost 3 bases; unmatched junction nucleotides: 3. The length of the CDR3 is 14 residues. The germline CDR1 and CDR2 sequences are MDHEN and SYDVKM. The CDR3 is CASRVGLAGYEQYF. The DNA of the CDR3 is TGTGCCAGCAGGGTGGGACTAGCGGGCTACGAGCAGTACTTC.

This chain joins TRBV19 and TRBJ1-5; 8 bases match TRBD1. The germline V gene encodes CDR1 LNHDA and CDR2 SQIVND (reference sequence). V shed 4 bases, J shed 5 bases, and the junction held 7 bases outside the gene matches. This CDR3 has 15 amino acids. The CDR3 loop is CASSTRGPLHQPQHF. CDR3 in DNA: TGTGCCAGTAGTACCAGGGGGCCTCTCCATCAGCCCCAGCATTTT.

V gene TRBV4-2 combines with J gene TRBJ2-6; TRBD2 might be the D (6 bases). The CDR3 is 19 residues long. V lost 5 bases to trimming and J lost 2 bases, with 22 bases between them. CDR1 LGHNA and CDR2 YNFKEQ come from the germline V gene. CDR3 amino acids: CASSVPGLPQSTGANVLTF. Written as DNA, the CDR3 is TGTGCCAGCAGCGTGCCGGGACTTCCTCAGAGCACTGGGGCCAACGTCCTGACTTTC.

The chain has TRBV4-2 and TRBJ2-1, with 7 nucleotides matching TRBD1. The CDR3 consists of 15 residues. Unmatched junction bases numbered 8, after V lost 4 bases and J lost 5 bases. Per germline, CDR1 LGHNA and CDR2 YNFKEQ. The CDR3 bases are TGTGCCAGCAGCCTGTACAGGGGCCTTCACAATGAGCAGTTCTTC. This gives the protein CASSLYRGLHNEQFF.

J is TRBJ2-3 and V is TRBV7-6, with TRBD2 as a possible D gene (6 bases). This CDR3 has 14 residues. Trimming removed 4 bases at V and 1 base at J, with 9 bases between. Germline lookup yields CDR1 SGHVS and CDR2 FNYEAQ. CDR3 in amino acids: CASSSAGRTDTQYF. DNA for the CDR3: TGTGCCAGCAGCTCAGCGGGCCGCACAGATACGCAGTATTTT.

The genes are TRBV4-2 and TRBJ1-1; the D gene is possibly TRBD1 (6 bases). V lost 1 base to trimming and J lost 2 bases, with 17 bases between them. This CDR3 contains 17 residues. CDR1 LGHNA and CDR2 YNFKEQ come from the germline V gene. The CDR3 spells CASSQAPIGGGNTEAFF. In DNA, the CDR3 is TGTGCCAGCAGCCAAGCCCCCATAGGGGGGGGCAACACTGAAGCTTTCTTT.

This clone was picked up one time. This sequence joins TRBV3-1 (or the pseudogene TRBV3-2) and TRBJ2-5, with 12 bases fitting TRBD1. The CDR3 spans 19 residues. The germline V gene encodes CDR1 LGHDT and CDR2 YNNKEL (reference sequence). V dropped 7 bases and J dropped 2; count of bases not matched to a gene: 17. The CDR3, as DNA: TGTGCCAGCAAGGGGGCCCCGGGACAGGGGGCGATTCTTCAAGAGACCCAGTACTTC. Protein product: CASKGAPGQGAILQETQYF.

The chain links TRBV19 to TRBJ2-7; the D is unclear. The V end was cut by 7 bases, the J end by 0 bases, with 10 bases between. The CDR3 totals 13 residues. CDR1 and CDR2 (germline): LNHDA, SQIVND (reference sequence). CDR3 coding DNA: TGTGCCAGTAAGCCACCGGGCTCCTACGAGCAGTACTTC. Amino acid sequence: CASKPPGSYEQYF. The variable domain in full, completed from reference TRBV19 and TRBJ2-7, reads DGGITQSPKYLFRKEGQNVTLSCEQNLNHDAMYWYRQDPGQGLRLIYYSQIVNDFQKGDIAEGYSVSREKKESFPLTVTSAQKNPTAFYLCASKPPGSYEQYFGPGTRLTVT.

The V call is TRBV28, the J call TRBJ1-2; 8 bases are a match to TRBD1. V was pared by 3 bases and J by 7 bases, with 13 bases of the junction left unmatched. CDR3 length equals 16 residues. Germline V gene data show CDR1 as MDHEN and CDR2 as SYDVKM. The CDR3 loop reads CASSFHATQGAAGYTF. In nucleotides, the CDR3 is TGTGCCAGCAGTTTCCACGCGACCCAGGGGGCGGCTGGCTACACCTTC.

The V gene is TRBV6-5, the J gene TRBJ1-2; 9 nucleotides line up with TRBD1. V was clipped by 0 bases and J by 6 bases; unmatched bases: 5. Germline V CDR1 and CDR2: MNHEY, SVGAGI. This CDR3 region has 15 residues. The CDR3 region has the DNA TGTGCCAGCAGTTACTCGGACAGGGGCGGGCATGGCTACACCTTC. Translated: CASSYSDRGGHGYTF.

This chain links TRBV19 with TRBJ2-6; tentative D call: TRBD2 (6 bases). The germline CDR1 and CDR2 sequences are LNHDA and SQIVND (reference sequence). The CDR3 has 16 amino acids. Deletions cut 8 bases from V and 0 bases from J, with 14 bases between. The CDR3 spells CASRETGSSGANVLTF. The CDR3 DNA reads as TGTGCCAGTCGGGAGACCGGAAGCTCTGGGGCCAACGTCCTGACTTTC.

The gene calls are TRBV25-1 and TRBJ1-1; D gene unclear. Germline V gene data show CDR1 as MGHDK and CDR2 as SYGVNS. Trimming pared 3 bases from V and 4 bases from J, leaving 12 bases between. There are 14 residues in the CDR3. The CDR3 loop is CASSEARWSTEAFF. The CDR3 DNA reads as TGTGCCAGCAGTGAGGCCAGATGGAGCACTGAAGCTTTCTTT.

This sequence joins TRBV5-1 and TRBJ1-1, with a possible D match to TRBD1 (5 bases). The CDR3 is made up of 17 amino acids. Between the trimmed V and J ends, which lost 4 bases and 0 bases, there was a span of 19 bases. CDR1 is SGHRS, CDR2 YFSETQ, per germline. Here the CDR3 DNA reads TGCGCCAGCAGCCTGCGGTTGGGGGGAATAATGAACACTGAAGCTTTCTTT. It yields the protein CASSLRLGGIMNTEAFF.

The chain carries TRBV6-5 and TRBJ1-2; 10 positions match TRBD1. CDR3 length: 15 residues. The V gene end was trimmed by 6 bases and the J gene end by 2 bases; junction bases not matched to a gene: 6. CDR1 is MNHEY, CDR2 SVGAGI, per germline. CDR3 loop: CASRETGGYNYGYTF. The DNA for the CDR3 is TGTGCCAGCAGAGAGACAGGGGGCTACAACTATGGCTACACCTTC.

The V and J genes are TRBV28 and TRBJ1-2, with 7 bases matching TRBD1. Germline V gives CDR1 MDHEN, CDR2 SYDVKM. V was pared by 7 bases and J by 1 base, with 15 bases of the junction left unmatched. The CDR3 loop spans 17 amino acids. For the CDR3, the DNA is TGTGCCAGCATGGAGGCCCTGAGGGGGCCGTATAACTATGGCTACACCTTC. This encodes CASMEALRGPYNYGYTF.

The chain uses TRBV6-1 and TRBJ1-1; no firm D call. Germline lookup yields CDR1 MNHNS and CDR2 SASEGT. Trimming left V 2 bases short and J 0 bases short, with 4 bases between. The CDR3 is 13 amino acids. DNA of the CDR3: TGTGCCAGCAGTGAACAGGTGAACACTGAAGCTTTCTTT. Translated: CASSEQVNTEAFF.

The chain links TRBV5-1 to TRBJ1-1, with 8 bases that match TRBD1. Germline-derived CDR1 and CDR2 are SGHRS and YFSETQ. V lost 0 bases to trimming and J lost 2 bases; unmatched junction nucleotides: 0. The CDR3 sequence is 14 residues long. The chain's CDR3 is CASSLAGGNTEAFF. The DNA for the CDR3 is TGCGCCAGCAGCTTGGCAGGGGGCAACACTGAAGCTTTCTTT.

The chain links TRBV2 to TRBJ2-3; a weak D match, TRBD1 (5 bases). This CDR3 has 14 residues. Germline CDR1 and CDR2: SNHLY and FYNNEI. V gave up 7 bases and J gave up 0 bases, with 11 bases separating them. The CDR3 here is CASKRGRSTDTQYF. DNA for the CDR3: TGTGCCAGCAAAAGGGGAAGGAGCACAGATACGCAGTATTTT.